This T cell receptor beta chain was retrieved from a study of technical replicates of blood from four donors. Data came from immunoSEQ multiplex PCR; TCRdb stores just in-frame clones and leaves some out. The sample yields tens of thousands of clones, 92% seen once. V was trimmed by 6 bases and J by 3 bases, leaving 18 bases between them. Per germline, CDR1 MNHEY and CDR2 SMNVEV (reference sequence). This CDR3 is built from 16 residues. The sequenced sample consisted of T cells isolated from PBMCs. The chain couples TRBV27 to TRBJ1-3; perhaps TRBD1 as D (6 bases). The TCR originated in a human donor in good health. Here the CDR3 reads CASSLRGAGRGNTIYF. CDR3 DNA: TGTGCCAGCAGCCTCAGGGGAGCAGGGCGTGGAAACACCATATATTTT.